These 29 T cell receptor beta chains were sequenced from one sample in a study of blood T cell repertoires in COVID-19 (dated by TCRdb to the early 2020s). Libraries were constructed by the immunoSEQ multiplex PCR assay. Not all clones reach the TCRdb copy of this immuneACCESS table, which keeps in-frame sequences only. Checked studies attribute under half of the gap to unresolved V genes and leave the rest unexplained. The sample table lists 210,000 or so clones, roughly 85% of them with a count of one. The ten largest make up approximately 5% of the sample. The specimen was peripheral blood. The receptors derive from a man in his fifties or sixties with COVID-19, enrolled during active disease.

V gene TRBV12-3 or TRBV12-4 combines with J gene TRBJ1-5, with 7 bases aligning to TRBD1. The CDR3 runs 13 residues. With V trimmed by 6 bases and J by 4 bases, 3 bases remained unmatched. The CDR3 nucleotides read TGTGCCAGCAGGGAGACAGGGAATCAGCCCCAGCATTTT. Encoded protein: CASRETGNQPQHF.

Here the CDR3 reads CASKGWQGINEQFF. CDR3 DNA sequence: TGTGCCAGTAAGGGTTGGCAGGGGATCAATGAGCAGTTCTTC. The genes are TRBV19 and TRBJ2-1, with D perhaps TRBD1 (6 bases). This CDR3 has 14 residues. Germline assignment: CDR1 LNHDA and CDR2 SQIVND (reference sequence). With 7 bases removed from V and 6 bases from J, the gap between germline ends came to 16 bases.

V usage is TRBV29-1 and J usage is TRBJ2-5, with 8 bases that match TRBD2. Unmatched junction bases numbered 3, after V lost 0 bases and J lost 3 bases. CDR1 is SQVTM, CDR2 ANQGSEA, per germline. The CDR3 length is 14 residues. In nucleotides, the CDR3 is TGCAGCGTTGAAGATTACGGGGGGGAAGAGACCCAGTACTTC. Translation: CSVEDYGGEETQYF.

The V gene is TRBV7-9, the J gene TRBJ2-5, with a tentative D call TRBD2 (6 bases). The germline V gene encodes CDR1 SEHNR and CDR2 FQNEAQ (reference sequence). V lost 5 bases and J lost 5, with 21 bases in between. There are 16 residues in the CDR3. CDR3 bases: TGTGCCAGCAGCCCTAGCCAAGGGAGGAGAGGGGAGACCCAGTACTTC. Its protein product is CASSPSQGRRGETQYF.

Comments on this clone: One junction end does not reproduce the germline sequence, and a read error may be involved. V and J are TRBV5-1 and TRBJ2-5, with TRBD2 identical over 11 bases. This CDR3 is built from 15 residues. Germline-derived CDR1 and CDR2 are SGHRS and YFSETQ. CDR3 in DNA: TGCGCCAGCAGCTATAGCGGGGGGGCCCAAAAGACCCAGTACTTC. It specifies CASSYSGGAQKTQYF.

The chain recombines TRBV3-1 (or the pseudogene TRBV3-2) with TRBJ1-4; tentative D call: TRBD1 (5 bases). This CDR3 has 14 residues. The germline gives CDR1 LGHDT, CDR2 YNNKEL (reference sequence). Trimming took 4 bases from V and 8 from J, leaving 14 bases between them. In DNA, the CDR3 is TGTGCCAGCAGCCCAACAGGTCGAAGAGAAAAACTGTTTTTT. Amino acid sequence: CASSPTGRREKLFF.

This clone was counted a single time. V and J are TRBV7-6 and TRBJ2-7; tentative D call: TRBD1 (6 bases). Trimming pared 3 bases from V and 6 bases from J, leaving 12 bases between. Per germline, CDR1 SGHVS and CDR2 FNYEAQ. The CDR3 has 13 amino acids. Here the CDR3 DNA reads TGTGCCAGCAGCTTCGGCCAGGACAGCGAGCAGTACTTC. Residues: CASSFGQDSEQYF. The full variable domain, with the rest looked up from reference TRBV7-6 and TRBJ2-7, is GAGVSQSPRYKVTKRGQDVALRCDPISGHVSLYWYRQALGQGPEFLTYFNYEAQQDKSGLPNDRFSAERPEGSISTLTIQRTEQRDSAMYRCASSFGQDSEQYFGPGTRLTVT.

This clone was seen just once. The chain recombines TRBV28 with TRBJ2-7, with 7 bases identical to TRBD1. The V gene end was trimmed by 6 bases and the J gene end by 2 bases; junction bases not matched to a gene: 10. This CDR3 is 15 amino acids long. Germline CDR1 and CDR2: MDHEN and SYDVKM. The CDR3 here is CASSLGGQPTYEQYF. The CDR3, as DNA: TGTGCCAGCAGCCTAGGGGGACAGCCCACCTACGAGCAGTACTTC.

This clone was seen just once. This chain links TRBV29-1 with TRBJ1-5; D is unresolved. The ends were cut back, 4 bases at V and 1 base at J, with 8 bases in the middle. CDR1 and CDR2 from the germline V gene are SQVTM and ANQGSEA. This CDR3 region has 13 residues. DNA for the CDR3: TGCAGCGTTGCCGTGGCCAGCAATCAGCCCCAGCATTTT. Its translation: CSVAVASNQPQHF.

The chain links TRBV19 to TRBJ1-2, with 7 nucleotides matching TRBD1. The trim removed 1 base at V and 3 bases at J, leaving 8 bases unmatched. This CDR3 spans 16 amino acids. Germline V gene data show CDR1 as LNHDA and CDR2 as SQIVND (reference sequence). CDR3 residues: CASSIAPGQNHYGYTF. In DNA, the CDR3 is TGTGCCAGTAGTATAGCCCCGGGACAGAACCACTATGGCTACACCTTC. Complete variable domain (other parts from reference TRBV19 and TRBJ1-2): DGGITQSPKYLFRKEGQNVTLSCEQNLNHDAMYWYRQDPGQGLRLIYYSQIVNDFQKGDIAEGYSVSREKKESFPLTVTSAQKNPTAFYLCASSIAPGQNHYGYTFGSGTRLTVV.

The chain recombines TRBV29-1 with TRBJ2-7; 8 nucleotides align to TRBD1. The CDR3 loop spans 13 amino acids. J gave up 4 bases and V 6 bases, and 8 bases lay outside the gene matches. The V gene's germline CDR1 is SQVTM and CDR2 ANQGSEA. CDR3 sequence reads: CSVSGQGVYEQYF. CDR3 in DNA: TGCAGCGTCTCCGGACAGGGAGTATACGAGCAGTACTTC.

CDR3 nucleotide sequence: TGTGCCAGCAGGAGGACTAGTTTCGAGACCCAGTACTTC. As protein: CASRRTSFETQYF. The V and J genes are TRBV6-5 and TRBJ2-5; TRBD2 agrees at 7 bases. The V gene end was trimmed by 6 bases and the J gene end by 5 bases; junction bases not matched to a gene: 6. CDR1 is MNHEY, CDR2 SVGAGI, per germline. This CDR3 contains 13 residues.

The chain uses TRBV3-1 (or the pseudogene TRBV3-2) and TRBJ2-7; TRBD1 is a possible D gene (6 bases). Deletions cut 6 bases from V and 1 base from J, with 10 bases between. There are 13 residues in the CDR3. Germline V gives CDR1 LGHDT, CDR2 YNNKEL (reference sequence). For the CDR3, the DNA is TGTGCCAGCAGGACGACAGGATCCTACGAGCAGTACTTC. Encoded protein: CASRTTGSYEQYF.

V is TRBV5-4 and J is TRBJ1-4, with TRBD1 as a possible D gene (5 bases). V gave up 2 bases and J gave up 6 bases, with 5 bases separating them. Germline values: CDR1 SGHNT, CDR2 YYREEE (reference sequence). The CDR3 totals 12 residues. CDR3 nucleotide sequence: TGTGCCAGCAGCTTAGGGGATGAAAAACTGTTTTTT. Its translation is CASSLGDEKLFF.

The rearrangement uses TRBV25-1 and TRBJ2-1; 10 bases match TRBD2. This CDR3 has 16 amino acids. The germline gives CDR1 MGHDK, CDR2 SYGVNS. The junction had 4 bases not matched to a gene; V was cut back by 1 base and J by 4 bases. The CDR3 DNA is TGTGCCAGCAGTGAATTCGCAGCGGGGGGGTACAATGAGCAGTTCTTC. Translation gives CASSEFAAGGYNEQFF.

The table lists this clone with a count of one. V and J are TRBV5-1 and TRBJ1-2; 9 bases line up with TRBD1. V was clipped by 0 bases and J by 7 bases; unmatched bases: 10. Germline CDR1 and CDR2: SGHRS and YFSETQ. The CDR3 runs to 16 residues. The CDR3 reads CASSLGGTGRPSGYTF. CDR3 coding DNA: TGCGCCAGCAGCTTGGGTGGGACAGGGCGTCCAAGTGGCTACACCTTC. The full variable domain, rest sourced from reference TRBV5-1 and TRBJ1-2, is KAGVTQTPRYLIKTRGQQVTLSCSPISGHRSVSWYQQTPGQGLQFLFEYFSETQRNKGNFPGRFSGRQFSNSRSEMNVSTLELGDSALYLCASSLGGTGRPSGYTFGSGTRLTVV.

The J gene is TRBJ2-7, the V gene TRBV3-1 (or the pseudogene TRBV3-2); D is possibly TRBD1 (6 bases). The CDR3 consists of 13 residues. Trimming shortened V by 5 bases and J by 5 bases, and 13 bases separated the two germline ends. Germline CDR1 LGHDT, CDR2 YNNKEL (reference sequence). In DNA, the CDR3 is TGTGCCAGCAGCTCCAGAGCAGGGGACGAGCAGTACTTC. Residues: CASSSRAGDEQYF.

The CDR3 nucleotides read TGTGCCAGCAGCCTAGAGCGGACAGGGGGTACTGAAGCTTTCTTT. Its protein is CASSLERTGGTEAFF. The chain joins TRBV7-3 to TRBJ1-1; 10 bases are a match to TRBD1. This CDR3 comprises 15 residues. Germline loops: CDR1 SGHTA, CDR2 FQGTGA. V lost 5 bases and J lost 5; bases outside the gene matches: 8.

The gene calls are TRBV7-9 and TRBJ2-5; 9 nucleotides line up with TRBD1. The CDR3 is 15 residues long. Trimming cost V 0 bases and J 5 bases; bases outside gene matches: 4. Germline values: CDR1 SEHNR, CDR2 FQNEAQ (reference sequence). The CDR3 protein is CASSLAGQGGETQYF. The CDR3 DNA sequence: TGTGCCAGCAGCTTAGCGGGACAGGGTGGTGAGACCCAGTACTTC.

A few counts support this clone. The chain recombines TRBV28 with TRBJ1-5; D gene uncertain. V was cut by 1 base and J by 6 bases, with 10 bases left in between. This CDR3 region has 14 residues. CDR1 MDHEN and CDR2 SYDVKM come from the germline V gene. The CDR3 DNA follows: TGTGCCAGCAGTTTATTATCTTCTAGTCAGCCCCAGCATTTT. Its protein product is CASSLLSSSQPQHF.

This sequence joins TRBV7-9 and TRBJ2-3; 12 bases match TRBD2. Germline V CDR1 and CDR2: SEHNR, FQNEAQ (reference sequence). V was pared by 5 bases and J by 4 bases, with 7 bases of the junction left unmatched. The length of the CDR3 is 16 residues. The CDR3: CASSILLAGGPDTQYF. The CDR3 DNA follows: TGTGCCAGCAGCATTCTACTAGCGGGGGGCCCAGATACGCAGTATTTT.

The rearrangement uses TRBV18 and TRBJ1-2; the match to TRBD1 covers 10 bases. Germline CDR1 reads KGHSH; CDR2 reads LQKENI. There are 14 residues in the CDR3. V shed 3 bases, J shed 7 bases, and the junction held 5 bases outside the gene matches. CDR3 DNA sequence: TGTGCCAGCTCACCGAAGACAGGGGGCTTTGGCTACACCTTC. Translation gives CASSPKTGGFGYTF.

The CDR3 loop reads CASSLLAGLYNEQFF. The DNA for the CDR3 is TGTGCCAGCAGCTTACTAGCGGGCCTCTACAATGAGCAGTTCTTC. The J gene is TRBJ2-1, the V gene TRBV5-8; 9 nucleotides line up with TRBD2. Trimming cost V 2 bases and J 3 bases; bases outside gene matches: 3. In germline, CDR1 is SGHTS, CDR2 YDEGEE. This CDR3 region has 15 residues.

V and J are TRBV6-2 or TRBV6-3 and TRBJ2-2, with 7 positions matching TRBD1. Germline CDR1 and CDR2: MNHEY and SVGEGT. The junction had 3 bases not matched to a gene; V was cut back by 2 bases and J by 6 bases. CDR3 length equals 14 residues. The CDR3 DNA is TGTGCCAGCAGTTACAACAGGGGCCCCGGGGAGCTGTTTTTT. It specifies CASSYNRGPGELFF.

This chain uses TRBV9 with TRBJ1-3, with D possibly being TRBD1 (5 bases). With 0 bases removed from V and 0 bases from J, the gap between germline ends came to 13 bases. Germline V gene data show CDR1 as SGDLS and CDR2 as YYNGEE. This CDR3 has 17 amino acids. The chain's CDR3 is CASSVEGASFSGNTIYF. DNA for the CDR3: TGTGCCAGCAGCGTAGAAGGGGCCTCCTTCTCTGGAAACACCATATATTTT.

This chain links TRBV7-2 with TRBJ2-2, with D possibly matching TRBD1 (5 bases). V was cut by 3 bases and J by 5 bases, with 10 bases left in between. This CDR3 region has 14 residues. Germline V gene data show CDR1 as SGHTA and CDR2 as FQGNSA. The CDR3 sequence: CASSLAGHTGELFF. The CDR3 DNA reads as TGTGCCAGCAGCTTGGCAGGGCATACCGGGGAGCTGTTTTTT.

This clone was found once. This rearrangement joins TRBV29-1 to TRBJ2-3; 7 bases align to TRBD1. Per the germline V gene, CDR1 is SQVTM and CDR2 is ANQGSEA. The V segment lost 4 bases and the J segment 1 base; nucleotides outside the gene matches: 5. The CDR3 extends over 14 amino acids. This CDR3 reads CSVAQGQRTDTQYF. For the CDR3, the DNA is TGCAGCGTTGCGCAGGGACAGCGCACAGATACGCAGTATTTT.

The chain employs TRBV20-1 and TRBJ2-1; D may be TRBD2 (7 bases). Germline-derived CDR1 and CDR2 are DFQATT and SNEGSKA (reference sequence). Deletions cut 3 bases from V and 0 bases from J, with 12 bases between. The CDR3 runs 15 residues. The CDR3 DNA follows: TGCAGTGCTAGTCCGGGGGGCAGCTCCTACAATGAGCAGTTCTTC. Amino acid sequence: CSASPGGSSYNEQFF.

The chain couples TRBV28 to TRBJ1-6, with 11 bases lining up with TRBD1. CDR1 is MDHEN and CDR2 is SYDVKM in the germline V gene. The CDR3 consists of 15 residues. With 3 bases clipped from V and 9 bases from J, the junction kept 4 bases outside the gene matches. The CDR3 sequence is CASSLGTGGSSPLHF. For the CDR3, the DNA is TGTGCCAGCAGTTTGGGGACAGGGGGAAGTTCACCCCTCCACTTT.